This TCR beta chain is drawn from a study of OX40 agonist ivuxolimab in advanced cancers. Study results and caveats: Clonal expansion was seen in CD4+ and CD8+ blood T cells by week 6 at 0.1 to 3.0 mg/kg.

For this clone: Its antigen is currently unknown.

Sequencing was performed with immunoSEQ multiplex PCR; in TCRdb, only in-frame clones are kept and a portion is missing. The sample holds 80,000 to 100,000 clones, 85% to 95% seen once. The CDR3 loop spans 13 amino acids. V was trimmed by 5 bases and J by 5 bases, leaving 12 bases between them. Germline CDR1 and CDR2: SSHAT and FNYEAQ (reference sequence). The sequences come from CD4+ or CD8+ T cells sorted from blood, collected in a trial of the OX40 agonist ivuxolimab. This TCR derives from an adult with an advanced solid tumor such as melanoma, head and neck, liver or kidney cancer. The gene calls are TRBV7-7 and TRBJ1-1; possibly TRBD1 for D (5 bases). The CDR3 loop is CASSPLGETEAFF. CDR3 in DNA: TGTGCCAGCAGCCCGCTAGGGGAGACTGAAGCTTTCTTT.